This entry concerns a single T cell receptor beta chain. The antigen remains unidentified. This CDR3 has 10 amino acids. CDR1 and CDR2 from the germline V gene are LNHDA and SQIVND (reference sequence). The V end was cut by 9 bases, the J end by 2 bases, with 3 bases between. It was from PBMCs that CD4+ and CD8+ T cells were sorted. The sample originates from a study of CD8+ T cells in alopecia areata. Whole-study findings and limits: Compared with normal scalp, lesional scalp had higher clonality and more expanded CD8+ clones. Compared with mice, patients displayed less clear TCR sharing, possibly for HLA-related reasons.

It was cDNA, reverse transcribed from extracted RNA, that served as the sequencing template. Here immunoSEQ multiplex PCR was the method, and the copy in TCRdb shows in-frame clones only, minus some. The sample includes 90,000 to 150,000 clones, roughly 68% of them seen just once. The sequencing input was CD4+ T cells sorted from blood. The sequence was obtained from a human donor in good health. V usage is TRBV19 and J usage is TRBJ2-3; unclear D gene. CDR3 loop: CARFTDTQYF. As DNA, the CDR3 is TGTGCCAGATTCACAGATACGCAGTATTTT.